Each of the 13 T cell receptor beta chains below was sequenced from the same sample in a study of response to subunit inactivated influenza vaccine. TCRdb re-derived calls from the RT-PCR reads in MiXCR, one entry per CDR3 protein. In the table there are roughly 760,000 distinct CDR3 sequences, around 20% of which are singletons. This material consisted of PBMCs from blood, taken less than 6 days after vaccination. The receptors were sampled from a man aged 45-65 years who received an inactivated influenza vaccine.

V and J are TRBV10-3 and TRBJ2-7; 11 bases align to TRBD2. Trimming cost V 5 bases and J 4 bases; bases outside gene matches: 4. Germline V gene lookup returns CDR1 ENHRY and CDR2 SYGVKD. CDR3 size: 14 residues. CDR3 amino acids: CAISPGLAEYEQYF. In DNA form, the CDR3 reads TGTGCCATCAGTCCGGGACTAGCGGAGTACGAGCAGTACTTC.

CDR3 DNA: TGCAGTGCTACGGGATGGGGGGGCACAGATACGCAGTATTTT. It specifies CSATGWGGTDTQYF. This chain links TRBV20-1 with TRBJ2-3, with a tentative D call TRBD2 (6 bases). The CDR3 is 14 residues long. Looked up from germline, CDR1 is DFQATT and CDR2 is SNEGSKA (reference sequence). With 4 bases removed from V and 1 base from J, the gap between germline ends came to 12 bases.

The CDR3 region is CAIRQDLTGTDTQYF. The CDR3 region has the DNA TGTGCCATCAGACAAGATCTAACAGGCACAGATACGCAGTATTTT. The chain links TRBV10-3 to TRBJ2-3; D is uncertain. This CDR3 is 15 amino acids long. Germline V gene sequence: CDR1 ENHRY, CDR2 SYGVKD. Trimming took 6 bases from V and 1 from J, leaving 14 bases between them.

Concerning this clonotype itself: The germline gene is not matched at one end of the junction; a read error may be the cause. The CDR3 DNA reads as TGTGCCATCAGCCCGGGCCTCACCTACGAGCAGTACTTC. The encoded protein is CAISPGLTYEQYF. This chain links TRBV5-6 with TRBJ2-7; the D is unclear. This CDR3 comprises 13 residues. In germline, CDR1 is SGHDT, CDR2 YYEEEE.

The chain couples TRBV20-1 to TRBJ2-5; D remains ambiguous. Germline CDR1 DFQATT, CDR2 SNEGSKA (reference sequence). The CDR3 totals 12 residues. V was clipped by 6 bases and J by 5 bases, with 13 bases between them. The CDR3 DNA follows: TGCAGTGCCCTAGGGATCGGGGAGACCCAGTACTTC. It specifies CSALGIGETQYF.

This clonotype came up many times. The chain carries TRBV18 and TRBJ1-1; 7 bases agree with TRBD1. J gave up 7 bases and V 3 bases, and 5 bases lay outside the gene matches. The germline V gene encodes CDR1 KGHSH and CDR2 LQKENI. CDR3 length: 13 residues. The CDR3 DNA reads TGTGCCAGCTCACCTTCGGGACAGCGTGAAGCTTTCTTT. It yields the protein CASSPSGQREAFF.

The rearrangement links TRBV15 to TRBJ2-7; D not certain. In germline, CDR1 is LNHNV, CDR2 YYDKDF (reference sequence). The V end lost 0 bases, the J end lost 0 bases, and 12 bases lay between the germline ends. The CDR3 runs 16 residues. The CDR3 sequence is CATSREGLGTSYEQYF. CDR3 in DNA: TGTGCCACCAGCAGAGAGGGGTTGGGCACCTCCTACGAGCAGTACTTC.

The V and J genes are TRBV12-3 or TRBV12-4 and TRBJ2-2; D is unclear. V lost 4 bases and J 7 bases, leaving 4 bases between the germline ends. The CDR3 length is 11 residues. CDR3 DNA sequence: TGTGCCAGCAGTTATCGCGGGGAGCTGTTTTTT. It encodes CASSYRGELFF.

The chain carries TRBV29-1 and TRBJ2-1; a weak D match, TRBD2 (5 bases). CDR3 length: 14 amino acids. V lost 5 bases, J lost 10 bases, and 21 bases lay in between. Germline CDR1 is SQVTM and CDR2 is ANQGSEA. This chain's CDR3 is CSVLTYRAGWEQFF. The DNA of the CDR3 is TGCAGCGTTTTGACTTACCGGGCGGGTTGGGAGCAGTTCTTC.

The rearrangement joins TRBV28 to TRBJ1-5; D not certain. There are 15 residues in the CDR3. Germline V gene sequence: CDR1 MDHEN, CDR2 SYDVKM. Trimming took off 7 bases at V and 1 base at J, with 14 bases between the two ends. The CDR3 loop is CASIPVAGSNQPQHF. CDR3 in DNA: TGTGCCAGCATCCCGGTGGCGGGGAGCAATCAGCCCCAGCATTTT. The entire variable domain, with the rest obtained from reference TRBV28 and TRBJ1-5, is as follows: DVKVTQSSRYLVKRTGEKVFLECVQDMDHENMFWYRQDPGLGLRLIYFSYDVKMKEKGDIPEGYSVSREKKERFSLILESASTNQTSMYLCASIPVAGSNQPQHFGDGTRLSIL.

Note on this clonotype: A read error is possible here, since a much larger clone lies one base away. The rearrangement joins TRBV10-2 to TRBJ2-7, with D tentatively TRBD2 (6 bases). CDR1 and CDR2 from the germline V gene are WSHSY and SAAADI. This CDR3 spans 12 amino acids. The CDR3 nucleotides read TGCGCCAGAAGTGAGGAGGGGTACGAGCAGTACTTC. Protein: CARSEEGYEQYF.

This chain uses TRBV24-1 with TRBJ2-3, with unresolved D. The germline CDR1 and CDR2 sequences are KGHDR and SFDVKD. V dropped 3 bases and J dropped 7 bases, with 13 bases sitting between them. The CDR3 extends over 14 amino acids. CDR3 coding DNA: TGTGCCACCAGTGATAATATGGCCGAATATACGCAGTATTTT. Protein: CATSDNMAEYTQYF.

V gene TRBV9 combines with J gene TRBJ2-2; D unclear. This CDR3 contains 14 residues. V dropped 0 bases and J dropped 4 bases, with 7 bases sitting between them. Germline CDR1 SGDLS, CDR2 YYNGEE. This CDR3 reads CASSVEVGTGELFF. CDR3 DNA: TGTGCCAGCAGCGTAGAGGTGGGCACCGGGGAGCTGTTTTTT.